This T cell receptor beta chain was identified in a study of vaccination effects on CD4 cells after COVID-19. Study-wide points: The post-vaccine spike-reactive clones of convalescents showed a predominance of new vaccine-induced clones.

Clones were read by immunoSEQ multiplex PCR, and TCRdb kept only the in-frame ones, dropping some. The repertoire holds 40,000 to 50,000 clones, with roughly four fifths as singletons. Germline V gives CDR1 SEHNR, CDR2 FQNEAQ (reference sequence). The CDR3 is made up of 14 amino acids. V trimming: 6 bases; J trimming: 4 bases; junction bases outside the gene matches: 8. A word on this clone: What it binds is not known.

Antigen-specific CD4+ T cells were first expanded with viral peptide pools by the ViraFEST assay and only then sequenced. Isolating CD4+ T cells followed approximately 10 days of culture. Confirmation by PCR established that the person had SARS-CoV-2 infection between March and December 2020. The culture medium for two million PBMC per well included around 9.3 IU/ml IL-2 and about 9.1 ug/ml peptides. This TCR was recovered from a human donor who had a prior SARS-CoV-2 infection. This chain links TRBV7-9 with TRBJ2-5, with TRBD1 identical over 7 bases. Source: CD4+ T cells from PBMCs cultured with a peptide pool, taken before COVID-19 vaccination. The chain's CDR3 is CASRPDRMPETQYF. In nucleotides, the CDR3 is TGTGCCAGCAGACCGGACAGGATGCCAGAGACCCAGTACTTC.